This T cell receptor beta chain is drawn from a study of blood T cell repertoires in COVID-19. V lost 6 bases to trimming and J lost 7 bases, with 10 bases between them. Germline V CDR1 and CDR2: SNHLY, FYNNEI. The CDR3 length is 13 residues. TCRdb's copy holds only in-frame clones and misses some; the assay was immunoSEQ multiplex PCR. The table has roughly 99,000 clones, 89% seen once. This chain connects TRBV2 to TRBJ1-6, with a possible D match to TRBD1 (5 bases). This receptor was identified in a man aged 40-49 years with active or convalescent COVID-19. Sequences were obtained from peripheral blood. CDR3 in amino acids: CASSGQRNSPLHF. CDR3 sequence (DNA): TGTGCCAGCAGCGGACAACGGAATTCACCCCTCCACTTT.